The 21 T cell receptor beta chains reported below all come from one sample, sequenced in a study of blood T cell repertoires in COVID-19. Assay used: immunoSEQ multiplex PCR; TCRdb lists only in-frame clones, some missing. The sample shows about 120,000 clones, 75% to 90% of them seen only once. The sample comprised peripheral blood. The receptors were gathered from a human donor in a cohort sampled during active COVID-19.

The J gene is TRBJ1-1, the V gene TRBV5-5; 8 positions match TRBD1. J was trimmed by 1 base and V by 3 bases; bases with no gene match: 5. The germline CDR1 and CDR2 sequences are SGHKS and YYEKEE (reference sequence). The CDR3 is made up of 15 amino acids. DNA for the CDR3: TGTGCCAGCAGCTGGCGGGACAGGCCGAACACTGAAGCTTTCTTT. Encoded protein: CASSWRDRPNTEAFF.

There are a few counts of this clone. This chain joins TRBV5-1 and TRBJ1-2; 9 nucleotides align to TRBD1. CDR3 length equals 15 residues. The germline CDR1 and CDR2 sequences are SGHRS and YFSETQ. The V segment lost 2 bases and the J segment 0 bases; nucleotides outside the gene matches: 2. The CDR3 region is CASSFDRGTNYGYTF. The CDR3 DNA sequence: TGCGCCAGCAGCTTCGACAGGGGGACTAACTATGGCTACACCTTC.

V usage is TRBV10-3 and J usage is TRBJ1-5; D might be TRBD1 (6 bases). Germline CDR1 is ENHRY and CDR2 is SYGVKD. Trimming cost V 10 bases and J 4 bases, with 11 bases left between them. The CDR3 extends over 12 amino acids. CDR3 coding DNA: TGTGCCACCGAGGGGGAGAATCAGCCCCAGCATTTT. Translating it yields CATEGENQPQHF.

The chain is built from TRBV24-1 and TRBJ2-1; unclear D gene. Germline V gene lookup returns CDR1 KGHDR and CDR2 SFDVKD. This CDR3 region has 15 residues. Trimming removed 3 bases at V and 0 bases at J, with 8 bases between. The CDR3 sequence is CATSDTGGSYNEQFF. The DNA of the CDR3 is TGTGCCACCAGTGATACCGGCGGCTCCTACAATGAGCAGTTCTTC.

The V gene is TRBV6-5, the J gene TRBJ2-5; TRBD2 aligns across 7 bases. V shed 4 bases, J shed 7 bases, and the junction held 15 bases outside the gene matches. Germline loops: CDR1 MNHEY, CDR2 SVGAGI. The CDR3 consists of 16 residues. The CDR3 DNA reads TGTGCCAGCAGTTCCCCGGGGAGGGTGGGCAAAGGGACCCAGTACTTC. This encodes CASSSPGRVGKGTQYF.

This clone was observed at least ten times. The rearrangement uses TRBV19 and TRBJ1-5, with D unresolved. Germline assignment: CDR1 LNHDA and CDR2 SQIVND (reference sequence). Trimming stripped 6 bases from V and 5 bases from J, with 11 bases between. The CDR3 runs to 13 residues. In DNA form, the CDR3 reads TGTGCCAGTAGCCGCAACGTAGATCAGCCCCAGCATTTT. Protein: CASSRNVDQPQHF.

This CDR3 is CASSQRTSGGAGNEQFF. The CDR3 DNA is TGCGCCAGCAGCCAAAGGACTAGCGGGGGGGCTGGAAATGAGCAGTTCTTC. The chain carries TRBV4-1 and TRBJ2-1; 15 bases line up with TRBD2. Per the germline V gene, CDR1 is MGHRA and CDR2 is YSYEKL. The CDR3 totals 17 residues. Losses at the gene ends were 2 bases for V and 7 bases for J; bases not matched to a gene: 6.

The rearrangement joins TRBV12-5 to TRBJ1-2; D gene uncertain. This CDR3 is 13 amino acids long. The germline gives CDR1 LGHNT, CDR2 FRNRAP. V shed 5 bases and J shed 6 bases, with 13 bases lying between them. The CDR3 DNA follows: TGTGCTAGTGGTCTCATGGAACGGGATGGCTACACCTTC. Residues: CASGLMERDGYTF. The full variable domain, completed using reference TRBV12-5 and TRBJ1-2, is DARVTQTPRHKVTEMGQEVTMRCQPILGHNTVFWYRQTMMQGLELLAYFRNRAPLDDSGMPKDRFSAEMPDATLATLKIQPSEPRDSAVYFCASGLMERDGYTFGSGTRLTVV.

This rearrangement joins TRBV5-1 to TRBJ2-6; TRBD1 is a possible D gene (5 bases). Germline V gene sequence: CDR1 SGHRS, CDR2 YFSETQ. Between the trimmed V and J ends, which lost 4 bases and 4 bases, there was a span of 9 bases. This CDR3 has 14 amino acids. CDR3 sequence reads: CASSQGSGANVLTF. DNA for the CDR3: TGCGCCAGCAGCCAGGGTTCCGGGGCCAACGTCCTGACTTTC. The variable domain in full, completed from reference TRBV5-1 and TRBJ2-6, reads KAGVTQTPRYLIKTRGQQVTLSCSPISGHRSVSWYQQTPGQGLQFLFEYFSETQRNKGNFPGRFSGRQFSNSRSEMNVSTLELGDSALYLCASSQGSGANVLTFGAGSRLTVL.

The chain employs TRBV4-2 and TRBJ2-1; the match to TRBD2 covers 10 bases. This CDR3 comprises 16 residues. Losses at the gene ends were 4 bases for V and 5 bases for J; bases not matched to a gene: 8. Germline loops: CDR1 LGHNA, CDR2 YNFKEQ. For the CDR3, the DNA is TGTGCCAGCAGCCCGGAGCGGGGGGGATACAACAATGAGCAGTTCTTC. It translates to CASSPERGGYNNEQFF.

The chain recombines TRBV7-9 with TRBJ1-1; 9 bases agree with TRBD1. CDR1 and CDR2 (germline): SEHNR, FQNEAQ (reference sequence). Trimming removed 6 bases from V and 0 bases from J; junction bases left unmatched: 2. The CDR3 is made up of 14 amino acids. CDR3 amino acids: CASRRDRVNTEAFF. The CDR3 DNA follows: TGTGCCAGCAGACGGGACAGGGTGAACACTGAAGCTTTCTTT.

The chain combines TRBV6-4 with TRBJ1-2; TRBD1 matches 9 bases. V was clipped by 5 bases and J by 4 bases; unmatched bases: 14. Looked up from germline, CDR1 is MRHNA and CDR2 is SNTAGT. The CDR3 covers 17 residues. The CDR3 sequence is CASSKRDRDYRSYGYTF. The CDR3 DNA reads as TGTGCCAGCAGTAAACGGGACAGGGATTATCGGTCCTATGGCTACACCTTC.

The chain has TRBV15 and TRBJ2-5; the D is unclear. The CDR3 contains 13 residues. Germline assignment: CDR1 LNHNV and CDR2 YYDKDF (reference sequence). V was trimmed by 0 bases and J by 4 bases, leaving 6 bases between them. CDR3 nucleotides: TGTGCCACCAGCAGAGATCCCGGAGAGACCCAGTACTTC. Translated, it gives CATSRDPGETQYF.

The DNA for the CDR3 is TGTGCCACCCAGTCCACCGGGGAGCTGTTTTTT. This codes for CATQSTGELFF. The rearrangement joins TRBV19 to TRBJ2-2; D remains unclear. CDR3 length: 11 residues. Germline values: CDR1 LNHDA, CDR2 SQIVND (reference sequence). Trimming stripped 10 bases from V and 4 bases from J, with 7 bases between.

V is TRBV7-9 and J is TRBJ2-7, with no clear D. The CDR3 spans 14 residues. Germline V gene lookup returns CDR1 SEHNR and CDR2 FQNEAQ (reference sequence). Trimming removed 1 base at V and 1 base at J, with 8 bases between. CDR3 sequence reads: CASSLDGSSYEQYF. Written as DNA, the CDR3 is TGTGCCAGCAGCTTAGACGGGTCATCCTACGAGCAGTACTTC.

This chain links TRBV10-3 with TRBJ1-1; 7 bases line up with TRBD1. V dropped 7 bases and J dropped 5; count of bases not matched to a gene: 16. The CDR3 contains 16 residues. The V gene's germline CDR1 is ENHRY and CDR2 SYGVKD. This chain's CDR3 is CAITKGRGQEGTEAFF. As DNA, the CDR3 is TGTGCCATCACTAAGGGTAGGGGGCAGGAGGGAACTGAAGCTTTCTTT.

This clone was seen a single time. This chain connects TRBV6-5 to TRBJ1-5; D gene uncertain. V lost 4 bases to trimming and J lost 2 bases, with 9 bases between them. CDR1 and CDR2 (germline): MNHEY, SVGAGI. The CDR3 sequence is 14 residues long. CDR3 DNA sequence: TGTGCCAGCAGTTCAGATGGAGGCAATCAGCCCCAGCATTTT. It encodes CASSSDGGNQPQHF.

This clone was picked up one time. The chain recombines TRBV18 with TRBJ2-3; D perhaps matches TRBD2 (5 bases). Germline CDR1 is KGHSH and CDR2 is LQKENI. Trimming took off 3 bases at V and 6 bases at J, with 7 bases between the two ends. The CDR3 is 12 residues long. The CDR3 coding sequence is TGTGCCAGCTCACCGGGAGCCGATACGCAGTATTTT. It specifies CASSPGADTQYF.

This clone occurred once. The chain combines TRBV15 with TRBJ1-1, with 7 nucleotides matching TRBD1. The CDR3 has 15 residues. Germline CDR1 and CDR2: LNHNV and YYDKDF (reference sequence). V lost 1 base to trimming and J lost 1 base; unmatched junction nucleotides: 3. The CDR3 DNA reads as TGTGCCACCAGCAGAGGAGGGACAGAGAACACTGAAGCTTTCTTT. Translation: CATSRGGTENTEAFF.

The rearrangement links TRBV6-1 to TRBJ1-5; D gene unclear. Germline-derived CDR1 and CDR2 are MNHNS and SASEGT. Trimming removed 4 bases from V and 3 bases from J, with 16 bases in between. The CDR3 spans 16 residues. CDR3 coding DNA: TGTGCCAGCAGTGTAATCTTGAGGAGTTCCAATCAGCCCCAGCATTTT. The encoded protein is CASSVILRSSNQPQHF.

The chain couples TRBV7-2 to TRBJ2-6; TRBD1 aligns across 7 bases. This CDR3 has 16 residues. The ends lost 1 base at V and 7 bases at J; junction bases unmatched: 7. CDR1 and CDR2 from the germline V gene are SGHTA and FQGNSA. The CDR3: CASSLDVTGVANVLTF. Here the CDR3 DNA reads TGTGCCAGCAGCTTAGATGTTACAGGGGTAGCCAACGTCCTGACTTTC. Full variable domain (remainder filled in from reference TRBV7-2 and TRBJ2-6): GAGVSQSPSNKVTEKGKDVELRCDPISGHTALYWYRQSLGQGLEFLIYFQGNSAPDKSGLPSDRFSAERTGGSVSTLTIQRTQQEDSAVYLCASSLDVTGVANVLTFGAGSRLTVL.